The next 23 T cell receptor beta chains were all read from a single sample in a study of memory CD4+ T cells and cytomegalovirus serostatus. Sequencing was performed with immunoSEQ multiplex PCR; in TCRdb, only in-frame clones are kept and a portion is missing. The data contain about 60,000 clones, about three quarters of them seen just once; the ten biggest clones take up approximately 0.53%. Single viable CD3+CD4+CD8-CD45RO+ cells were sorted as the memory CD4+ T cells. The sequenced sample was memory CD4+ T cells from blood. The source is an adult in good health and CMV-seronegative. Some clones in this sample may be carry-over from other donors' samples.

The CDR3 reads CASSPDSYEQYF. DNA for the CDR3: TGTGCCAGCTCACCTGACAGCTACGAGCAGTACTTC. The chain couples TRBV18 to TRBJ2-7, with D possibly TRBD1 on 5 matching bases. CDR3 length: 12 residues. Germline loops: CDR1 KGHSH, CDR2 LQKENI. With 3 bases removed from V and 3 bases from J, the gap between germline ends came to 6 bases. The variable domain in full, completed from reference TRBV18 and TRBJ2-7, reads NAGVMQNPRHLVRRRGQEARLRCSPMKGHSHVYWYRQLPEEGLKFMVYLQKENIIDESGMPKERFSAEFPKEGPSILRIQQVVRGDSAAYFCASSPDSYEQYFGPGTRLTVT.

V usage is TRBV7-9 and J usage is TRBJ1-1, with D tentatively TRBD1 (5 bases). V dropped 1 base and J dropped 1 base, with 10 bases sitting between them. The germline gives CDR1 SEHNR, CDR2 FQNEAQ (reference sequence). CDR3 length: 15 residues. CDR3 loop: CASSLGGLRNTEAFF. In DNA, the CDR3 is TGTGCCAGCAGCTTAGGGGGACTCAGGAACACTGAAGCTTTCTTT.

V and J are TRBV18 and TRBJ2-5; either TRBD1 or TRBD2 may fit D (6 bases each). V shed 3 bases and J shed 5 bases, with 13 bases lying between them. The germline V gene encodes CDR1 KGHSH and CDR2 LQKENI. The length of the CDR3 is 14 residues. The CDR3 DNA follows: TGTGCCAGCTCACCCCCCGGGGGCCGGGAGACCCAGTACTTC. Its protein is CASSPPGGRETQYF.

This chain links TRBV30 with TRBJ2-7; maybe TRBD2 (6 bases). V lost 2 bases and J lost 5, with 7 bases in between. This CDR3 is 11 amino acids long. CDR1 GTSNPN and CDR2 SVGIG come from the germline V gene (reference sequence). CDR3 sequence reads: CAWSRGNEQYF. The CDR3, as DNA: TGTGCCTGGAGTCGCGGGAACGAGCAGTACTTC. The full variable domain, in which reference TRBV30 and TRBJ2-7 provide the parts outside the CDR3, is SQTIHQWPATLVQPVGSPLSLECTVEGTSNPNLYWYRQAAGRGLQLLFYSVGIGQISSEVPQNLSASRPQDRQFILSSKKLLLSDSGFYLCAWSRGNEQYFGPGTRLTVT.

The chain is built from TRBV7-2 and TRBJ1-5, with 12 bases lining up with TRBD1. CDR1 and CDR2 from the germline V gene are SGHTA and FQGNSA. The CDR3 extends over 15 amino acids. J lost 6 bases, V lost 6 bases, and 6 bases had no gene match. The CDR3 DNA sequence: TGTGCCAGCAGACTAGGGACAGGGGGCGGTCAGCCCCAGCATTTT. This codes for CASRLGTGGGQPQHF.

This chain uses TRBV18 with TRBJ2-6; TRBD1 matches 9 bases. Germline CDR1 is KGHSH and CDR2 is LQKENI. This CDR3 is 18 amino acids long. The junction had 7 bases not matched to a gene; V was cut back by 3 bases and J by 1 base. As DNA, the CDR3 is TGTGCCAGCTCACCCCCCCCGGGACAGGGATCTGGGGCCAACGTCCTGACTTTC. Translation: CASSPPPGQGSGANVLTF. Filled out from reference TRBV18 and TRBJ2-6, the complete variable domain reads NAGVMQNPRHLVRRRGQEARLRCSPMKGHSHVYWYRQLPEEGLKFMVYLQKENIIDESGMPKERFSAEFPKEGPSILRIQQVVRGDSAAYFCASSPPPGQGSGANVLTFGAGSRLTVL.

V usage is TRBV5-4 and J usage is TRBJ2-7; 10 positions agree with TRBD1. CDR1 is SGHNT and CDR2 is YYREEE in the germline V gene (reference sequence). The CDR3 contains 15 residues. V was clipped by 4 bases and J by 2 bases; unmatched bases: 6. CDR3 DNA sequence: TGTGCCAGCAGCGGGAGACAGGGGGCCCCCTACGAGCAGTACTTC. Protein product: CASSGRQGAPYEQYF.

This chain links TRBV7-3 with TRBJ2-3; unclear D gene. V lost 5 bases and J lost 2, with 14 bases in between. The CDR3 sequence is 15 residues long. CDR1 and CDR2 (germline): SGHTA, FQGTGA. The CDR3 sequence is CASSQFPANTDTQYF. The CDR3 DNA reads TGTGCCAGCAGCCAATTCCCGGCAAACACAGATACGCAGTATTTT.

The V call is TRBV4-1, the J call TRBJ2-5, with 12 bases matching TRBD2. Germline V lookup: CDR1 MGHRA, CDR2 YSYEKL. The J segment lost 5 bases and the V segment lost 0 bases, leaving 10 bases of the junction unmatched. The CDR3 sequence is 18 residues long. The CDR3 region has the DNA TGCGCCAGCAGCCAAGATATTGCTAGCGGGGGGGCTCGGGAGACCCAGTACTTC. It specifies CASSQDIASGGARETQYF.

The CDR3 region has the DNA TGCGCCAGCAGCTTTGCAACTAATGAAAAACTGTTTTTT. Amino acid sequence: CASSFATNEKLFF. V usage is TRBV5-1 and J usage is TRBJ1-4, with D unresolved. Looked up from germline, CDR1 is SGHRS and CDR2 is YFSETQ. The V end lost 2 bases, the J end lost 0 bases, and 2 bases lay between the germline ends. CDR3 length: 13 residues.

The V gene is TRBV10-3, the J gene TRBJ2-1, with TRBD2 identical over 12 bases. V lost 6 bases, J lost 6 bases, and 6 bases stayed unmatched. CDR1 and CDR2 (germline): ENHRY, SYGVKD. CDR3 length equals 15 residues. The CDR3 loop reads CAIRSSSGRANEQFF. DNA for the CDR3: TGTGCCATCAGGTCCTCTAGCGGGAGGGCCAATGAGCAGTTCTTC.

This chain links TRBV7-6 with TRBJ2-7, with D perhaps TRBD2 (5 bases). The V and J ends lost 5 bases and 6 bases respectively, with 20 bases between them. The CDR3 runs to 15 residues. Germline-derived CDR1 and CDR2 are SGHVS and FNYEAQ. This chain's CDR3 is CASSESLGIGGEQYF. The CDR3 bases are TGTGCCAGCAGCGAAAGCTTAGGTATAGGAGGCGAGCAGTACTTC.

V usage is TRBV6-5 and J usage is TRBJ2-7; a possible D gene is TRBD1 (6 bases). The CDR3 spans 13 residues. Trimming took 6 bases from V and 0 from J, leaving 9 bases between them. The germline V gene encodes CDR1 MNHEY and CDR2 SVGAGI. CDR3 residues: CASRKDSSYEQYF. DNA for the CDR3: TGTGCCAGCAGAAAGGACAGCTCCTACGAGCAGTACTTC.

The V gene is TRBV5-8, the J gene TRBJ1-2; a possible D gene is TRBD1 (5 bases). This CDR3 region has 14 residues. V was cut by 0 bases and J by 2 bases, with 8 bases left in between. Per germline, CDR1 SGHTS and CDR2 YDEGEE. CDR3 sequence (DNA): TGTGCCAGCAGCTTGGCCGGGACCAACTATGGCTACACCTTC. The encoded protein is CASSLAGTNYGYTF. The full variable domain, its missing parts supplied by reference TRBV5-8 and TRBJ1-2, is EAGVTQSPTHLIKTRGQQATLRCSPISGHTSVYWYQQALGLGLQFLLWYDEGEERNRGNFPPRFSGRQFPNYSSELNVNALELEDSALYLCASSLAGTNYGYTFGSGTRLTVV.

This chain uses TRBV18 with TRBJ2-2; 7 bases agree with TRBD2. The CDR3 consists of 16 residues. Germline V CDR1 and CDR2: KGHSH, LQKENI. The V segment lost 3 bases and the J segment 2 bases; nucleotides outside the gene matches: 6. The CDR3 DNA is TGTGCCAGCTCACCCAATCCGGGGGGAAACACCGGGGAGCTGTTTTTT. Encoded protein: CASSPNPGGNTGELFF.

V usage is TRBV7-8 and J usage is TRBJ2-7; no clear D gene. The V and J ends lost 7 bases and 1 base respectively, with 14 bases between them. Looked up from germline, CDR1 is SGHVS and CDR2 is FQNEAQ. The CDR3 has 14 amino acids. The CDR3 DNA sequence: TGTGCCAGCACCGCGACGGTTTCTTCCTACGAGCAGTACTTC. Translating gives CASTATVSSYEQYF.

The chain recombines TRBV5-1 with TRBJ2-1; 13 bases align to TRBD2. Losses at the gene ends were 4 bases for V and 7 bases for J; bases not matched to a gene: 5. Germline V gene sequence: CDR1 SGHRS, CDR2 YFSETQ. The CDR3 is made up of 15 amino acids. The CDR3 coding sequence is TGCGCCAGCAGCGTGGGACTAGCGGGACGGAATGAGCAGTTCTTC. It translates to CASSVGLAGRNEQFF.

CDR3 sequence reads: CASSYSLAQRVETQYF. DNA of the CDR3: TGTGCCAGCAGTTACTCCCTAGCCCAAAGGGTGGAGACCCAGTACTTC. This chain joins TRBV6-6 and TRBJ2-5, with D possibly TRBD2 on 5 matching bases. This CDR3 has 16 amino acids. V was trimmed by 0 bases and J by 5 bases, leaving 16 bases between them. The germline V gene has CDR1 MNHNY and CDR2 SVGAGI (reference sequence).

The chain joins TRBV6-1 to TRBJ1-1, with D unresolved. The CDR3 is 11 residues long. CDR1 is MNHNS, CDR2 SASEGT, per germline. The germline V and J ends were trimmed by 7 bases and 0 bases, with 3 bases remaining between them. The CDR3 DNA follows: TGTGCCAGCACACTGAACACTGAAGCTTTCTTT. Protein: CASTLNTEAFF.

The chain links TRBV28 to TRBJ2-1; D perhaps matches TRBD1 (6 bases). This CDR3 has 15 residues. Per the germline V gene, CDR1 is MDHEN and CDR2 is SYDVKM. Trimming took off 5 bases at V and 0 bases at J, with 11 bases between the two ends. The CDR3 sequence: CASSPDRPSYNEQFF. The CDR3 coding sequence is TGTGCCAGCAGTCCTGACAGGCCCTCCTACAATGAGCAGTTCTTC.

In this sample, this clone turned up a few times. The J gene is TRBJ2-7, the V gene TRBV29-1, with D perhaps being TRBD1 or TRBD2 (6 bases each). CDR1 and CDR2 (germline): SQVTM, ANQGSEA. Deletions cut 0 bases from V and 1 base from J, with 10 bases between. This CDR3 is built from 14 residues. As DNA, the CDR3 is TGCAGCGTTGAAGATAGGGGGGCATCCTACGAGCAGTACTTC. As protein: CSVEDRGASYEQYF.

The chain carries TRBV30 and TRBJ2-7; 11 nucleotides align to TRBD2. Losses at the gene ends were 2 bases for V and 1 base for J; bases not matched to a gene: 19. Germline V gene lookup returns CDR1 GTSNPN and CDR2 SVGIG (reference sequence). The CDR3 extends over 20 amino acids. CDR3 bases: TGTGCCTGGAGTCCTATACTACTAGCGGGAGTGCCGACGCTATCCTACGAGCAGTACTTC. Translating it yields CAWSPILLAGVPTLSYEQYF.

This clone was counted once. The genes are TRBV4-1 and TRBJ1-4; 8 bases are a match to TRBD1. V shed 6 bases, J shed 5 bases, and the junction held 5 bases outside the gene matches. CDR1 is MGHRA and CDR2 is YSYEKL in the germline V gene. The CDR3 totals 14 residues. This CDR3 reads CASSWGTGNEKLFF. The CDR3 DNA reads as TGCGCCAGCAGTTGGGGGACAGGAAATGAAAAACTGTTTTTT.